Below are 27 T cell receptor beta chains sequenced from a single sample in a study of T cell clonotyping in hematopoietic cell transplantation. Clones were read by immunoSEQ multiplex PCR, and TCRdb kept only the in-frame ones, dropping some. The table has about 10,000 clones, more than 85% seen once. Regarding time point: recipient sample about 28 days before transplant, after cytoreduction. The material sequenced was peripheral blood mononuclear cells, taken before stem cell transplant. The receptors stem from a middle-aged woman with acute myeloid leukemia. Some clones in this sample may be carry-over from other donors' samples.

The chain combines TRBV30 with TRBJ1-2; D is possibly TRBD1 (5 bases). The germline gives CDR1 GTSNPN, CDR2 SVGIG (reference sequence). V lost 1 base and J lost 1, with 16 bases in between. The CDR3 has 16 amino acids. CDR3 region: CAWSDGAVNINYGYTF. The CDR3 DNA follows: TGTGCCTGGAGTGACGGGGCAGTCAACATTAACTATGGCTACACCTTC.

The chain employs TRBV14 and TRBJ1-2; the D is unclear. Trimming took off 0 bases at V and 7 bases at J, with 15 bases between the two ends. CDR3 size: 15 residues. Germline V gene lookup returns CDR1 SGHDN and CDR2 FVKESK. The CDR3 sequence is CASSQDLGSRGGYTF. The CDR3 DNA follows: TGTGCCAGCAGCCAAGACCTAGGCAGCCGCGGTGGCTACACCTTC.

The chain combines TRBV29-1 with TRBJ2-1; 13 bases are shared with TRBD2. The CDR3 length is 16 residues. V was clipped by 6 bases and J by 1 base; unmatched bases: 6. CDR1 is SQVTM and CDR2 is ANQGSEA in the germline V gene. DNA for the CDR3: TGCAGCGTGGACGGGACTAGCGGGATTTCCTACAATGAGCAGTTCTTC. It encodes CSVDGTSGISYNEQFF.

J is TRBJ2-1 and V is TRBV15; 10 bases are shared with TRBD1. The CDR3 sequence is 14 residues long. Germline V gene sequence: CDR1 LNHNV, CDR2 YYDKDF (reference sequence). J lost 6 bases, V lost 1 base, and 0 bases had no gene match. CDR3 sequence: CATSRGTGGNEQFF. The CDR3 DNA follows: TGTGCCACCAGCAGAGGGACAGGGGGCAATGAGCAGTTCTTC.

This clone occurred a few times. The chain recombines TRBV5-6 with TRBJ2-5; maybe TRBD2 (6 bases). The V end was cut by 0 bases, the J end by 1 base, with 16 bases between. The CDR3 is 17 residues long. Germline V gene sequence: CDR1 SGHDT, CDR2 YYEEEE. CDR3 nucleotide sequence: TGTGCCAGCAGCTTGGCGGGACCACTAGCAGGCCAAGAGACCCAGTACTTC. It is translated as CASSLAGPLAGQETQYF.

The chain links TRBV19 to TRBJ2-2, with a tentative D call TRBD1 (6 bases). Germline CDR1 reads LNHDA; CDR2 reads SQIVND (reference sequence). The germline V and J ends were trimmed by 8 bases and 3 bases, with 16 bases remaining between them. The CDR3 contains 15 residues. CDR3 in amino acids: CASQKTGPDTGELFF. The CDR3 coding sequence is TGTGCCAGTCAAAAAACAGGGCCGGACACCGGGGAGCTGTTTTTT.

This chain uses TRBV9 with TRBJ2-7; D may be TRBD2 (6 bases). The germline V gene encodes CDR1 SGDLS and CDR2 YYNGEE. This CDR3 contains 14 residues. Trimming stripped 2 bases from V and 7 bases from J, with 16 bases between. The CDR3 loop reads CASSVLADLSEQYF. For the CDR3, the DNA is TGTGCCAGCAGCGTCTTAGCGGACCTTAGTGAGCAGTACTTC.

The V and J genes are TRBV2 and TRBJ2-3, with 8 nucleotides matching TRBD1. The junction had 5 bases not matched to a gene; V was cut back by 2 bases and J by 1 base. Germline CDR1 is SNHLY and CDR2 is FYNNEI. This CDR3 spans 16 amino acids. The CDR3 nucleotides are TGTGCCAGCAGTGAACCGGACAGGGAGGGCACAGATACGCAGTATTTT. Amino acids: CASSEPDREGTDTQYF.

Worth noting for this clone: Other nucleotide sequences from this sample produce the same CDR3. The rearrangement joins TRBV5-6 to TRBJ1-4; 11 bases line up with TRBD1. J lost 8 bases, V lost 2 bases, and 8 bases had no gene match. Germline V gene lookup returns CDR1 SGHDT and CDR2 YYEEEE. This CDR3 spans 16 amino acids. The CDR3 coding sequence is TGTGCCAGCAGCTTAGGCCCCGGGACAGGGGGAGAAAAACTGTTTTTT. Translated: CASSLGPGTGGEKLFF.

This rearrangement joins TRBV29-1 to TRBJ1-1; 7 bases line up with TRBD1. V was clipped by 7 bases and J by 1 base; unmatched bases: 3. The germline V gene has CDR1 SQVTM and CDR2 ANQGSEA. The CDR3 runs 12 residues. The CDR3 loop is CSGGQSNTEAFF. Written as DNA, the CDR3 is TGCAGCGGGGGACAGTCGAACACTGAAGCTTTCTTT.

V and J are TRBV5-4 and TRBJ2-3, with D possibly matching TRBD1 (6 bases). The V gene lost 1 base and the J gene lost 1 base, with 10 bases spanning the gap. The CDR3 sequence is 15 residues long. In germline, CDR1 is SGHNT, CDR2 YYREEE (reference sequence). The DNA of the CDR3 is TGTGCCAGCAGCTTGCAGGGGATGGGCACAGATACGCAGTATTTT. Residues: CASSLQGMGTDTQYF.

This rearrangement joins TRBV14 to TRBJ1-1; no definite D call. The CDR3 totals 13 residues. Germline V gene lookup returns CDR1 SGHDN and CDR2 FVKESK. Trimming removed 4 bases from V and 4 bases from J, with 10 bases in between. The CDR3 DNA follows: TGTGCCAGCAGCCTAAGCCCAGGCACTGAAGCTTTCTTT. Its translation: CASSLSPGTEAFF. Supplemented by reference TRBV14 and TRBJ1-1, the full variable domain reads EAGVTQFPSHSVIEKGQTVTLRCDPISGHDNLYWYRRVMGKEIKFLLHFVKESKQDESGMPNNRFLAERTGGTYSTLKVQPAELEDSGVYFCASSLSPGTEAFFGQGTRLTVV.

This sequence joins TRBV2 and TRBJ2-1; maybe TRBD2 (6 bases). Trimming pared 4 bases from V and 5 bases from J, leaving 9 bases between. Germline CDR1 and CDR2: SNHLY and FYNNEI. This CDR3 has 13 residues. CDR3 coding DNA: TGTGCCAGCAGTGGGAGGGATAACAATGAGCAGTTCTTC. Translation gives CASSGRDNNEQFF.

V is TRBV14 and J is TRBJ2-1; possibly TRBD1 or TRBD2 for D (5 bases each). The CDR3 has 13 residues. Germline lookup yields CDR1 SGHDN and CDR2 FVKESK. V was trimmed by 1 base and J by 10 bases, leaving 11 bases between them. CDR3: CASSQAGPQEQFF. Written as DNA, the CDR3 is TGTGCCAGCAGCCAAGCGGGACCCCAGGAGCAGTTCTTC.

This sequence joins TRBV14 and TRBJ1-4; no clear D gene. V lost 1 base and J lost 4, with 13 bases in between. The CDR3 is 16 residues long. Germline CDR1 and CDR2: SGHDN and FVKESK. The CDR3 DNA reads TGTGCCAGCAGCCAAGGGATTCTCGGTTTTAATGAAAAACTGTTTTTT. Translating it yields CASSQGILGFNEKLFF.

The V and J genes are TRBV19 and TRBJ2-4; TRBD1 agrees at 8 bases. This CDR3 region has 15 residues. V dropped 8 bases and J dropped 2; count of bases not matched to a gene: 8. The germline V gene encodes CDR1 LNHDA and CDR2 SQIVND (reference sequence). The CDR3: CASWVQGGSKNIQYF. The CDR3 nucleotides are TGTGCCAGTTGGGTACAGGGGGGTTCCAAAAACATTCAGTACTTC. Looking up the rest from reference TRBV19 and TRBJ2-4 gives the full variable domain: DGGITQSPKYLFRKEGQNVTLSCEQNLNHDAMYWYRQDPGQGLRLIYYSQIVNDFQKGDIAEGYSVSREKKESFPLTVTSAQKNPTAFYLCASWVQGGSKNIQYFGAGTRLSVL.

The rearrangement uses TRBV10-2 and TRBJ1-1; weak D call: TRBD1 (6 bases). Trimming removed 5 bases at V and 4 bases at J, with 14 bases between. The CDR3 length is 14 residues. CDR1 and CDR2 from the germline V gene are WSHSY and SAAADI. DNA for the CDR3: TGCGCCAGCAGTAACAGGGAACTCGGCACTGAAGCTTTCTTT. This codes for CASSNRELGTEAFF.

The CDR3, as DNA: TGTGCCACTCTCAGCGCGGGGACCCAGTACTTC. It encodes CATLSAGTQYF. V and J are TRBV19 and TRBJ2-5; D is perhaps TRBD2 (5 bases). Trimming shortened V by 10 bases and J by 7 bases, and 13 bases separated the two germline ends. CDR3 length equals 11 residues. The germline V gene encodes CDR1 LNHDA and CDR2 SQIVND (reference sequence).

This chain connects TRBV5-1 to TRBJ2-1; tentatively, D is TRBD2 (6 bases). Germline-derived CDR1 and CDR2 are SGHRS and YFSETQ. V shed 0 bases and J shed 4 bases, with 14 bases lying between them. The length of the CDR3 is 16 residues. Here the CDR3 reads CASSLDAGKGYNEQFF. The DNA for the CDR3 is TGCGCCAGCAGCTTGGACGCGGGAAAGGGGTACAATGAGCAGTTCTTC. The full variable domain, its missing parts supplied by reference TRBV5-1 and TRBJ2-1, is KAGVTQTPRYLIKTRGQQVTLSCSPISGHRSVSWYQQTPGQGLQFLFEYFSETQRNKGNFPGRFSGRQFSNSRSEMNVSTLELGDSALYLCASSLDAGKGYNEQFFGPGTRLTVL.

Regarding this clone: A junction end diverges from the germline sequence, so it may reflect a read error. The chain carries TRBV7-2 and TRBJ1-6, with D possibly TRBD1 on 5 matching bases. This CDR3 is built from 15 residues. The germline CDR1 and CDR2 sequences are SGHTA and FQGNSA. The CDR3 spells CASSLREARDSPFHF. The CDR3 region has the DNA TGTGCCAGCAGCTTAAGGGAGGCCAGGGATTCACCCTTCCACTTT.

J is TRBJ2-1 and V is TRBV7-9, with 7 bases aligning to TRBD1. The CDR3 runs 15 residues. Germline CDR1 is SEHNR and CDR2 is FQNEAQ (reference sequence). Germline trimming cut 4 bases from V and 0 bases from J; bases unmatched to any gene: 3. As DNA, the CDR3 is TGTGCCAGCAGCTCGACAGGGAGCTCCTACAATGAGCAGTTCTTC. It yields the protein CASSSTGSSYNEQFF.

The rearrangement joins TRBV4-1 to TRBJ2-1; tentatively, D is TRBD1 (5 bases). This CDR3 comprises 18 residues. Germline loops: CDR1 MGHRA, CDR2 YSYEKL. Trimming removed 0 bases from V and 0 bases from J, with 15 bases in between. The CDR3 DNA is TGCGCCAGCAGCCAAGATCTGGGGCGGAGCCGCTCCTACAATGAGCAGTTCTTC. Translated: CASSQDLGRSRSYNEQFF.

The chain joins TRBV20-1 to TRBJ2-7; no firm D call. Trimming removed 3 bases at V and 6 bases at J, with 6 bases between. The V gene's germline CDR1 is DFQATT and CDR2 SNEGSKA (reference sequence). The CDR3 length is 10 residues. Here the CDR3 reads CSASSTEQYF. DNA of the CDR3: TGCAGTGCTAGTTCTACCGAGCAGTACTTC.

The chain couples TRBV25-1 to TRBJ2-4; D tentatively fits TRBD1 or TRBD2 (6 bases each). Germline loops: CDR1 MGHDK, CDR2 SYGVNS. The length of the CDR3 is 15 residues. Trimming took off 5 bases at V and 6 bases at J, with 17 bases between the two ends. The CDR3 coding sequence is TGTGCCAGCAGTCATTATGGGGGGCGGACAAACATTCAGTACTTC. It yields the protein CASSHYGGRTNIQYF.

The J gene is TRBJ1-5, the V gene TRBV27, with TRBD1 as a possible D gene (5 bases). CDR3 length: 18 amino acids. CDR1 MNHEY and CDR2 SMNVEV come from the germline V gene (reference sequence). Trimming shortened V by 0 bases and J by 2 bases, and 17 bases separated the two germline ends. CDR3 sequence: CASSLSGPAGSGNQPQHF. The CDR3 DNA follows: TGTGCCAGCAGTTTATCGGGCCCCGCAGGGTCTGGCAATCAGCCCCAGCATTTT.

The CDR3 region has the DNA TGTGCCAGCAGCTTGGGGCGGGAGGCAAGCACAGATACGCAGTATTTT. Encoded protein: CASSLGREASTDTQYF. V is TRBV5-6 and J is TRBJ2-3, with 8 bases matching TRBD2. The V and J ends lost 0 bases and 0 bases, in that order; junction bases with no gene match: 3. This CDR3 contains 16 residues. Germline CDR1 reads SGHDT; CDR2 reads YYEEEE.

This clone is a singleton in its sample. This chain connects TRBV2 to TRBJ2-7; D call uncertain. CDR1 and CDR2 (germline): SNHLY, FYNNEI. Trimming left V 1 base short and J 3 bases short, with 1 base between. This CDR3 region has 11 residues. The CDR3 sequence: CASSEDYEQYF. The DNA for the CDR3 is TGTGCCAGCAGTGAAGACTACGAGCAGTACTTC. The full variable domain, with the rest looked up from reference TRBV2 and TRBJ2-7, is EPEVTQTPSHQVTQMGQEVILRCVPISNHLYFYWYRQILGQKVEFLVSFYNNEISEKSEIFDDQFSVERPDGSNFTLKIRSTKLEDSAMYFCASSEDYEQYFGPGTRLTVT.